This TCR beta chain is from a study of T cell responses to AZD1222 COVID-19 vaccine. On the study more broadly: Second-dose recipients at about 4 or about 12 weeks were treated as one pooled group.

TCRdb keeps only in-frame clones here, not all; method: immunoSEQ multiplex PCR. The sample lists 100,000 to 150,000 clones; about 89% were seen once. Per germline, CDR1 SQVTM and CDR2 ANQGSEA. This CDR3 has 14 residues. Between the trimmed V and J ends, which lost 2 bases and 4 bases, there was a span of 14 bases. The TCR originated in an adult in good health. The sample here was peripheral blood, taken on day 0 of AZD1222 vaccination. V usage is TRBV29-1 and J usage is TRBJ1-2; D is possibly TRBD1 (5 bases). The CDR3, as DNA: TGCAGCGTTGAAAGTGAGGGACCTGGCTATGGCTACACCTTC. Translated, it gives CSVESEGPGYGYTF. Full variable domain (remainder filled in from reference TRBV29-1 and TRBJ1-2): SAVISQKPSRDICQRGTSLTIQCQVDSQVTMMFWYRQQPGQSLTLIATANQGSEATYESGFVIDKFPISRPNLTFSTLTVSNMSPEDSSIYLCSVESEGPGYGYTFGSGTRLTVV.